A single T cell receptor (beta chain) is shown here with its context. As yet, its antigen is unknown. These data originate in a study of tumor-infiltrating lymphocytes in localized non-small cell lung cancer. Overall study: Tumor tissue and non-adjacent uninvolved lung came from each patient.

Regarding the study as a whole: Technical variation could not be separated from intratumor heterogeneity here. Available tissue quantity limited TCR sequencing to a patient subset.

CDR3 length equals 14 residues. V shed 3 bases, J shed 2 bases, and the junction held 2 bases outside the gene matches. The germline gives CDR1 SGHDN, CDR2 FVKESK. Clones were read by immunoSEQ multiplex PCR, and TCRdb kept only the in-frame ones, dropping some. The repertoire holds about 6,400 clones, with 75% to 85% as singletons. The sequenced material came from uninvolved lung tissue not adjacent to the tumor. The chain joins TRBV14 to TRBJ2-7; 9 nucleotides align to TRBD1. The receptor's source is a human donor with non-small cell lung cancer. The CDR3 nucleotides are TGTGCCAGCAGCCATTGGACAGGGGCCTACGAGCAGTACTTC. This gives the protein CASSHWTGAYEQYF.